Listed below are T cell receptor beta chains from one sample, sequenced in a study of blood T cell repertoires in COVID-19. Using immunoSEQ multiplex PCR, the repertoire was profiled, and TCRdb retains in-frame clones only, with some absent. The data show roughly 290,000 clones, 75% to 95% seen once. The sample taken for sequencing was peripheral blood. These receptors originate from a woman aged 25 to 45 with COVID-19, enrolled during active disease. Each CDR3 is given with its conserved first and last residue. Each record gives: CDR3 protein, CDR3 DNA, D gene, J gene, V gene, clone size. D genes are given only for firm matches. The size entry is marked missing in some rows and otherwise reads once, few, many or a size class.

CASSLVQAGANVLTF | TGTGCCAGCAGTTTAGTACAGGCTGGGGCCAACGTCCTGACTTTC | NA | TRBJ2-6 | TRBV27 | NA
CASSYSISGTGISDPGQYF | TGTGCCAGCAGTTACTCTATCTCCGGGACAGGGATTTCGGACCCCGGGCAGTACTTC | TRBD1 | TRBJ2-7 | TRBV6-2/TRBV6-3 | NA
CASSQEQLYGYTF | TGTGCCAGCAGCCAAGAACAGCTGTATGGCTACACCTTC | NA | TRBJ1-2 | TRBV3-1/TRBV3-2 | NA
CASNHGGELFF | TGTGCCAGCAACCACGGCGGGGAGCTGTTTTTT | NA | TRBJ2-2 | TRBV3-1/TRBV3-2 | NA
CASSSRPGVLGQPQHF | TGTGCCAGCAGCTCGAGGCCCGGGGTTCTAGGACAGCCCCAGCATTTT | NA | TRBJ1-5 | TRBV7-8 | once
CASNIQSGGGSNQPQHF | TGTGCCAGCAACATTCAATCAGGGGGCGGGAGCAATCAGCCCCAGCATTTT | TRBD1 | TRBJ1-5 | TRBV2 | NA
CASRRQGISTDTQYF | TGTGCCAGCAGAAGACAGGGAATTAGCACAGATACGCAGTATTTT | TRBD1 | TRBJ2-3 | TRBV5-5 | NA
CATSSPPGQGVGEQFF | TGTGCCACCAGCTCCCCGCCGGGACAGGGGGTAGGGGAGCAGTTCTTC | TRBD1 | TRBJ2-1 | TRBV24-1 | NA
CASTPGGGYNEQFF | TGCGCCAGCACCCCAGGGGGCGGATACAATGAGCAGTTCTTC | TRBD1 | TRBJ2-1 | TRBV5-1 | NA
CASSESMGGRPADTQYF | TGTGCCAGCAGTGAATCTATGGGGGGGCGGCCCGCAGATACGCAGTATTTT | NA | TRBJ2-3 | TRBV25-1 | NA
CASSLGDIAQHF | TGTGCCAGCAGCTTGGGGGACATTGCCCAGCATTTT | NA | TRBJ1-5 | TRBV28 | NA
CASSQVMGQGAYNEQFF | TGCGCCAGCAGCCAAGTAATGGGACAGGGGGCCTACAATGAGCAGTTCTTC | TRBD1 | TRBJ2-1 | TRBV4-1 | NA
CASSEGHVAGELFF | TGTGCCAGCAGTGAAGGGCACGTCGCCGGGGAGCTGTTTTTT | NA | TRBJ2-2 | TRBV6-1 | NA
CSASPSGPNTGELFF | TGCAGTGCTAGTCCCAGCGGGCCTAACACCGGGGAGCTGTTTTTT | NA | TRBJ2-2 | TRBV20-1 | NA
CSVEAELYGYTF | TGCAGCGTTGAAGCGGAGTTATATGGCTACACCTTC | NA | TRBJ1-2 | TRBV29-1 | NA
CSASPTQAIEAFF | TGCAGTGCTAGTCCAACACAGGCCATTGAAGCTTTCTTT | NA | TRBJ1-1 | TRBV20-1 | once
CAGTSGANYGYTF | TGTGCCGGTACCTCGGGAGCGAACTATGGCTACACCTTC | NA | TRBJ1-2 | TRBV28 | NA
CASSRPPKGGNTEAFF | TGTGCCAGCAGCCGGCCCCCCAAGGGAGGGAACACTGAAGCTTTCTTT | NA | TRBJ1-1 | TRBV13 | once
CASSLEGYAEAFF | TGTGCCAGCAGTTTAGAGGGTTACGCTGAAGCTTTCTTT | NA | TRBJ1-1 | TRBV28 | NA
CASSVVPEDTEAFF | TGTGCCAGCAGCGTGGTGCCTGAGGACACTGAAGCTTTCTTT | NA | TRBJ1-1 | TRBV9 | NA
CASSPRDRGDYEQYF | TGTGCCAGCTCACCCCGGGACAGGGGCGACTACGAGCAGTACTTC | TRBD1 | TRBJ2-7 | TRBV18 | NA
CASSSGHITNEQFF | TGTGCCAGCAGCTCGGGACATATTACCAATGAGCAGTTCTTC | NA | TRBJ2-1 | TRBV11-3 | once
CASSYSMGKDTLKYEQYF | TGTGCCAGCAGTTACTCGATGGGGAAGGACACCCTGAAGTACGAGCAGTACTTC | NA | TRBJ2-7 | TRBV6-2/TRBV6-3 | NA
CAWSMTGPNTEAFF | TGTGCCTGGAGTATGACAGGGCCGAACACTGAAGCTTTCTTT | TRBD1 | TRBJ1-1 | TRBV30 | NA
CAISERGRGLRDGDGYTF | TGTGCCATCAGTGAGCGGGGGAGAGGGCTGAGAGATGGGGATGGCTACACCTTC | NA | TRBJ1-2 | TRBV10-3 | NA
CASIRGNTIYF | TGTGCCAGCATTCGTGGAAACACCATATATTTT | NA | TRBJ1-3 | TRBV2 | NA
CASSTRGEERNEQFF | TGCGCCAGCAGCACCCGCGGGGAGGAACGGAATGAGCAGTTCTTC | NA | TRBJ2-1 | TRBV4-1 | NA
CASSFSGVETQYF | TGTGCCAGCAGCTTTAGCGGGGTAGAGACCCAGTACTTC | TRBD2 | TRBJ2-5 | TRBV5-4 | NA
CAWSTTPSGPNEQFF | TGTGCCTGGAGTACGACCCCCAGCGGGCCCAATGAGCAGTTCTTC | NA | TRBJ2-1 | TRBV30 | once
CASSYRGPYNSPLHF | TGCGCCAGCAGCTACAGGGGCCCCTATAATTCACCCCTCCACTTT | TRBD1 | TRBJ1-6 | TRBV5-1 | NA
CASSSRRLPYEQYF | TGTGCCAGCAGTTCCCGGAGGTTACCCTACGAGCAGTACTTC | NA | TRBJ2-7 | TRBV28 | once
CASSLALLQETQYF | TGTGCCAGCAGCTTAGCTCTTCTCCAAGAGACCCAGTACTTC | NA | TRBJ2-5 | TRBV7-2 | NA
CARFNGGGEQFF | TGTGCCAGATTCAATGGTGGAGGTGAGCAGTTCTTC | NA | TRBJ2-1 | TRBV19 | NA
CACLDRAYEQYF | TGTGCCTGCCTGGACAGAGCCTACGAGCAGTACTTC | NA | TRBJ2-7 | TRBV30 | NA
CASSLLRREGSYNEQFF | TGTGCCAGCAGTTTATTGCGGCGGGAGGGCTCCTACAATGAGCAGTTCTTC | TRBD2 | TRBJ2-1 | TRBV28 | NA
CASSVGLGGNSPLHF | TGTGCCAGCAGCGTAGGATTGGGAGGCAATTCACCCCTCCACTTT | NA | TRBJ1-6 | TRBV9 | NA
CASSLYDRGGYGYTF | TGTGCCAGCAGTTTATACGACAGGGGAGGCTATGGCTACACCTTC | TRBD1 | TRBJ1-2 | TRBV28 | few
CASSSRDRGRRYF | TGTGCCAGCTCCAGCCGGGACAGGGGGCGCCGGTACTTC | TRBD1 | TRBJ2-7 | TRBV6-5 | NA